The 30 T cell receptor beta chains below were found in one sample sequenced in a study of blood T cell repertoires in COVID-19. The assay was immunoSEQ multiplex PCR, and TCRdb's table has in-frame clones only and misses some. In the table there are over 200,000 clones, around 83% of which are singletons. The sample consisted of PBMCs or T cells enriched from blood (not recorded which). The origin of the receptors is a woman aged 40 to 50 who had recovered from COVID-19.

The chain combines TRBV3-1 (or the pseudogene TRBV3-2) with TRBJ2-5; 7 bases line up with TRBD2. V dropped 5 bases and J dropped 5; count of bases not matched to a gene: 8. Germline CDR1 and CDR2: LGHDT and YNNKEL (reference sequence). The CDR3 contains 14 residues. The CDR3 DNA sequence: TGTGCCAGCAGCACCGTGGGAGGGTGGGAGACCCAGTACTTC. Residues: CASSTVGGWETQYF.

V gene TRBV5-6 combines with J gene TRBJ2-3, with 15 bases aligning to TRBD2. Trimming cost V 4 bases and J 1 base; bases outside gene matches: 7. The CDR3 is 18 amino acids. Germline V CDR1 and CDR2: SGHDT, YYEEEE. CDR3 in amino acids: CASSRTSGRAAGTDTQYF. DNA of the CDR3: TGTGCCAGCAGCCGGACTAGCGGGAGGGCCGCGGGCACAGATACGCAGTATTTT.

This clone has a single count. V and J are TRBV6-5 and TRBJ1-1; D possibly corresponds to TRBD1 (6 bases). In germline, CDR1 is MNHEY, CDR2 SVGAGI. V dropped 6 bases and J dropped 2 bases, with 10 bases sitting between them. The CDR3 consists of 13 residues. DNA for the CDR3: TGTGCCAGCAGCCTACAGGGAAACACTGAAGCTTTCTTT. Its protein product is CASSLQGNTEAFF.

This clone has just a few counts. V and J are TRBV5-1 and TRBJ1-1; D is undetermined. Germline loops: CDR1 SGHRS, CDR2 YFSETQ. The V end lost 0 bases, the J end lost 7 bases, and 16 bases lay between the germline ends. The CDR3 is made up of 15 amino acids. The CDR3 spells CASSLGVGGKGEAFF. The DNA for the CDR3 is TGCGCCAGCAGCTTGGGAGTCGGCGGGAAGGGTGAAGCTTTCTTT.

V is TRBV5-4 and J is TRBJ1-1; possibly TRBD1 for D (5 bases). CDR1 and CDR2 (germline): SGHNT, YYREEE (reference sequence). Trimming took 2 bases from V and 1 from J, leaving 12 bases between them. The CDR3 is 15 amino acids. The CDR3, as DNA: TGTGCCAGCAGCTTAACCAGGCAGGGGAACACTGAAGCTTTCTTT. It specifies CASSLTRQGNTEAFF.

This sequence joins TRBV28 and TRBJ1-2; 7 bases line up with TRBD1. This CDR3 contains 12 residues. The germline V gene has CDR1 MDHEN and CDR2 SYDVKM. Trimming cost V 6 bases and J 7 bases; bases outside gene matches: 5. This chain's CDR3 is CASRPDRVGYTF. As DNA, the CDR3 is TGTGCCAGCAGACCCGACAGGGTTGGCTACACCTTC.

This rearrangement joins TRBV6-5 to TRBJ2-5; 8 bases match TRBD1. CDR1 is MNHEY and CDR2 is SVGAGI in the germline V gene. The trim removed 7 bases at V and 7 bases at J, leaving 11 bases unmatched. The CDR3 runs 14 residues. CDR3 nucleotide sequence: TGTGCCAGCACCCCCACAGGGGGGATCGGGACCCAGTACTTC. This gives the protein CASTPTGGIGTQYF.

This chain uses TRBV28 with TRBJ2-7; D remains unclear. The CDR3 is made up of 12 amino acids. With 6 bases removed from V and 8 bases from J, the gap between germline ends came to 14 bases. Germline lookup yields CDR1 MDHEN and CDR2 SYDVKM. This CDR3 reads CASSRSAYQQYF. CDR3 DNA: TGTGCCAGCAGCCGATCAGCGTACCAGCAGTACTTC.

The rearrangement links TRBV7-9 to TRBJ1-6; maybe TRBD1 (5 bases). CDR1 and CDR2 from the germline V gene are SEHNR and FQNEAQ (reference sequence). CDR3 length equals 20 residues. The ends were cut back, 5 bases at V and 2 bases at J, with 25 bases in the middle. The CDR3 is CASSKSPPGPLFTYNSPLHF. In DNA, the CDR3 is TGTGCCAGCAGCAAAAGCCCCCCAGGGCCACTATTTACCTATAATTCACCCCTCCACTTT.

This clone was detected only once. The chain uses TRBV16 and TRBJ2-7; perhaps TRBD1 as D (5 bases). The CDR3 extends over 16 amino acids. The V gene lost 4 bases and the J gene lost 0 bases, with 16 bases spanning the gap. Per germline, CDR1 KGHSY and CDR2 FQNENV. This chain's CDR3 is CASSRQPGGNSYEQYF. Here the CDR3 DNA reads TGTGCCAGCAGCCGACAGCCCGGCGGCAACTCCTACGAGCAGTACTTC.

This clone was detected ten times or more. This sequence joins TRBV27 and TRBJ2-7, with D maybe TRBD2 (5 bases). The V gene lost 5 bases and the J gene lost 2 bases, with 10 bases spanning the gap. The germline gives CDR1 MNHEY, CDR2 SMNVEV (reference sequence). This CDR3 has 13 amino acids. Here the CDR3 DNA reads TGTGCCAGCAGTCGGGGTTTTCCCTACGAGCAGTACGTC. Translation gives CASSRGFPYEQYV.

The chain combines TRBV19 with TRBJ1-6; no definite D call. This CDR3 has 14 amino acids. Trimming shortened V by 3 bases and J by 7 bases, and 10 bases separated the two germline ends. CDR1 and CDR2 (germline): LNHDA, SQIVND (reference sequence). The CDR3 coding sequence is TGTGCCAGTAGTATTGGGAGGGCCAATTCACCCCTCCACTTT. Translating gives CASSIGRANSPLHF.

The CDR3 loop reads CASSIAFRTSYSNQPQHF. CDR3 DNA: TGTGCCAGTAGTATAGCTTTCCGGACATCTTATAGCAATCAGCCCCAGCATTTT. The J gene is TRBJ1-5, the V gene TRBV19; D might be TRBD1 (5 bases). CDR1 is LNHDA and CDR2 is SQIVND in the germline V gene (reference sequence). The V end was cut by 1 base, the J end by 0 bases, with 16 bases between. This CDR3 region has 18 residues.

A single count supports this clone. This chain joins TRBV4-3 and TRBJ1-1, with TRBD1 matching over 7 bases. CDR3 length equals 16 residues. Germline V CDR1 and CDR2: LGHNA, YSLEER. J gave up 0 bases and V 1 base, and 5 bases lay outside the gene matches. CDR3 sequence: CASSQGMTGLNTEAFF. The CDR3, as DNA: TGCGCCAGCAGCCAAGGAATGACAGGGCTGAACACTGAAGCTTTCTTT.

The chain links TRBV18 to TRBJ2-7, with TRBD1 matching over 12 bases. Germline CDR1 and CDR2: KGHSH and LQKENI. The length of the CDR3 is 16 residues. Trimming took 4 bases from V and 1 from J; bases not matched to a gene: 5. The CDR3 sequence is CASSLGQGAHSYEQYF. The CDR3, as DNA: TGTGCCAGCTCACTGGGACAGGGGGCGCATTCCTACGAGCAGTACTTC.

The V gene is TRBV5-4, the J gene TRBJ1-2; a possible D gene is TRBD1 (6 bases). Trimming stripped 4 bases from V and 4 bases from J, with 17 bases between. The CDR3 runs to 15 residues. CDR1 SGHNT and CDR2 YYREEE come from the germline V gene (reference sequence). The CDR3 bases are TGTGCCAGCAGCACGGCAGGGGATTTGGGCTATGGCTACACCTTC. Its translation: CASSTAGDLGYGYTF.

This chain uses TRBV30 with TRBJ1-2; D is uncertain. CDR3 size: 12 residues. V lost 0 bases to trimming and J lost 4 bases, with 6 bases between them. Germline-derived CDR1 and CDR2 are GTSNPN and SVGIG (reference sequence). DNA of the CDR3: TGTGCCTGGAGTGTAGCGGTCTATGGCTACACCTTC. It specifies CAWSVAVYGYTF.

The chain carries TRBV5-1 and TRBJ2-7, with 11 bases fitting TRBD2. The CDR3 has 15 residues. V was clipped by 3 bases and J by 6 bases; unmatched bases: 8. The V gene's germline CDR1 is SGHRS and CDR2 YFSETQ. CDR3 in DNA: TGCGCCAGCAGCTCTAGGGGACTAGCGGACACCGAGCAGTACTTC. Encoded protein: CASSSRGLADTEQYF.

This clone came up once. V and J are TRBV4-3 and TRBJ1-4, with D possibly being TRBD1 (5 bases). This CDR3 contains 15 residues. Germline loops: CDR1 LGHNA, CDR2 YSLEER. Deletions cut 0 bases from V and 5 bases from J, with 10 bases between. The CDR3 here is CASSQDTGVNEKLFF. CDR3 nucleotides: TGCGCCAGCAGCCAAGATACAGGTGTAAATGAAAAACTGTTTTTT.

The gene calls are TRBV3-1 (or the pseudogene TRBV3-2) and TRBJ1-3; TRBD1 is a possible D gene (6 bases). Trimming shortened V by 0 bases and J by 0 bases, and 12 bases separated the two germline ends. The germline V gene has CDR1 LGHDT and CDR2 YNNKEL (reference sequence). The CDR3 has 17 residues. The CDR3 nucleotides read TGTGCCAGCAGCCAAGACTGGGGGGGCATCTCTGGAAACACCATATATTTT. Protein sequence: CASSQDWGGISGNTIYF.

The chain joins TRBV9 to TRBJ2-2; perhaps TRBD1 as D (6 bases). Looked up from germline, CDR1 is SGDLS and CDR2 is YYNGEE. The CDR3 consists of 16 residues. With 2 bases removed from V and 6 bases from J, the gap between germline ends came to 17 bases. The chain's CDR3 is CASSVKVSGVAGELFF. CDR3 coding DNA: TGTGCCAGCAGCGTTAAAGTCTCAGGGGTTGCCGGGGAGCTGTTTTTT. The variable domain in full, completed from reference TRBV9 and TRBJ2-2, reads DSGVTQTPKHLITATGQRVTLRCSPRSGDLSVYWYQQSLDQGLQFLIQYYNGEERAKGNILERFSAQQFPDLHSELNLSSLELGDSALYFCASSVKVSGVAGELFFGEGSRLTVL.

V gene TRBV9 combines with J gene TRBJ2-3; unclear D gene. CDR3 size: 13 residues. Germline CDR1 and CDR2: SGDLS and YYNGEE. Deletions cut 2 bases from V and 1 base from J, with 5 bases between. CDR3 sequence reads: CASSVPGTDTQYF. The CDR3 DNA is TGTGCCAGCAGCGTTCCGGGCACAGATACGCAGTATTTT.

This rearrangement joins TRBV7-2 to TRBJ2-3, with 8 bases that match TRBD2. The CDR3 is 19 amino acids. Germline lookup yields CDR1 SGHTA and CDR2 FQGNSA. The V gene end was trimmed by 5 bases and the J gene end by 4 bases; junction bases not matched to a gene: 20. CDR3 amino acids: CASSPFRGSGMVAADTQYF. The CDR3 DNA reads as TGTGCCAGCAGCCCTTTCCGTGGTAGCGGGATGGTCGCCGCAGATACGCAGTATTTT.

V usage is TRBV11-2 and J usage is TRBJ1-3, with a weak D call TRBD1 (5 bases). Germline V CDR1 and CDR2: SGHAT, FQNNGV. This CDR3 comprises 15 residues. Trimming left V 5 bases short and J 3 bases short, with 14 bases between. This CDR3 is CASSPFVGGGNTIYF. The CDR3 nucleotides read TGTGCCAGCAGCCCCTTCGTGGGGGGTGGAAACACCATATATTTT.

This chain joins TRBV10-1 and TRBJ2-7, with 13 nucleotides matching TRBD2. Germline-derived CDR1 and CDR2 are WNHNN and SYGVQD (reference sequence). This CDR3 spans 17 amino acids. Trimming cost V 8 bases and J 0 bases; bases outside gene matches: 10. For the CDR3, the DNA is TGCGCCAGCCCAGGACTAGCGGGAGTGTATAGCTCCTACGAGCAGTACGTC. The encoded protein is CASPGLAGVYSSYEQYV.

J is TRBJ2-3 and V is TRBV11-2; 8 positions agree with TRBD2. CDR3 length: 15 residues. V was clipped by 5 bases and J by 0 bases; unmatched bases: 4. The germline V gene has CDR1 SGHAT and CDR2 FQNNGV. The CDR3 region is CASSGTSGSTDTQYF. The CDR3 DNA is TGTGCCAGCAGCGGAACTAGCGGAAGCACAGATACGCAGTATTTT.

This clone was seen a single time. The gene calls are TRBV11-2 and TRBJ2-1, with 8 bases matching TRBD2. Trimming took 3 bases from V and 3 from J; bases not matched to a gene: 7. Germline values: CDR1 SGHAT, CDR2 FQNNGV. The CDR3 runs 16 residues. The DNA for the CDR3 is TGTGCCAGCAGCTTGATCGCGGGAGGCCTCTACAATGAGCAGTTCTTC. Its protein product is CASSLIAGGLYNEQFF.

CDR3 sequence: CASSSRGGSYNSPLHF. The CDR3 nucleotides are TGTGCCAGCAGCTCCCGGGGGGGCTCCTATAATTCACCCCTCCACTTT. The chain uses TRBV5-4 and TRBJ1-6; possible D gene TRBD1, 5 bases. CDR3 length: 16 residues. Germline-derived CDR1 and CDR2 are SGHNT and YYREEE (reference sequence). V was cut by 3 bases and J by 0 bases, with 10 bases left in between.

DNA of the CDR3: TGTGCCAGCTCACCCCGGGGGATAAGCAATCAGCCCCAGCATTTT. Amino acids: CASSPRGISNQPQHF. The chain links TRBV18 to TRBJ1-5; D possibly corresponds to TRBD1 (5 bases). Trimming shortened V by 3 bases and J by 1 base, and 10 bases separated the two germline ends. From germline, CDR1 is KGHSH and CDR2 LQKENI. This CDR3 has 15 amino acids.

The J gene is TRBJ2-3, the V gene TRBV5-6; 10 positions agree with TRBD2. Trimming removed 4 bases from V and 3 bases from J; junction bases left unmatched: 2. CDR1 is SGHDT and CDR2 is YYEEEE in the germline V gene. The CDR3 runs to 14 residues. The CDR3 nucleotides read TGTGCCAGCAGCGGACTAGCGGAAACAGATACGCAGTATTTT. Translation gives CASSGLAETDTQYF.